The present entry profiles one TCR beta chain with its context. This clonotype appeared a few times. Its antigen is currently not known. Qualities for individual bases were not recorded, and no much larger clone is one base off. Set within a cohort of healthcare workers in London, UK, this nested case-control study involved weekly PCR testing of nasopharyngeal swabs along with blood sampling. Healthcare workers were recruited between 23 and 31 March 2020, during the week of the UK lockdown, and were followed weekly for up to 16 weeks. The protocol used for the library was 5' RACE. The sequencer was a NextSeq 500. The TCR library protocol attached unique molecular identifiers to individual cDNA molecules to correct for sequencing error and PCR bias. TCR alpha and beta chains were both sequenced, and the abundances of alpha and beta sequences in each sample were closely correlated with each other. Regarding the original processing steps: Decombinator V4 was used to perform V gene, J gene and CDR3 annotation of TCR sequences. Expanded TCRs were defined as changing significantly between any two time points under a Poisson model with p below 0.0001. TCR abundances were normalised to the total number of TCRs sequenced in each sample and reported as counts per million. MAIT TCRs were defined by TRAV1-2 paired with TRAJ12, TRAJ20 or TRAJ33, and iNKT TCRs by TRAV10 paired with TRAJ18. VDJdb, accessed 1 November 2021, was searched for CMV, EBV and SARS-CoV-2 annotated TCRs, excluding TCRs annotated for multiple antigens. TCRdb reworked the public reads: Q25 trimming with fastp, MiXCR clone assembly, productive beta chains retained. Identical CDR3 proteins give one entry, which carries the most common genes and DNA. The V and J calls reflect TCRdb's pipeline rather than the authors' work. The sample table records 45,000 to 70,000 distinct CDR3 sequences; roughly 7.8% of these occur just once. In total, the top ten clones hold 8% to 11% of the sample.

V ends up 4 bases short and J 2 bases short, with an unmatched junction base count of 7. Taken from the germline V gene (reference sequence), the CDR1 and CDR2 loops are GTSNPN and SVGIG. Reading from cysteine to phenylalanine, the CDR3 counts 16 amino acids. Of the read, only the CDR3 DNA is kept; its 48 bases are in frame from base 1. The sample comes from a study of early T cells in non-severe SARS-CoV-2 infection (dated by TCRdb to the early 2020s). With regard to the full study: Because TCR sequencing relied on bulk RNA taken from unsorted whole blood, pairing of alpha and beta chains was not possible. Points the paper makes about the study in general: Matching against VDJdb was skewed toward anti-spike CD8 responses, likely underestimated virus-specific expansions, and missed private and CD4 specificities.

The chain uses TRBV30 and TRBJ2-3, with 12 middle bases fitting TRBD2. The clonotype was recovered from an adult who was a healthcare worker with PCR-confirmed SARS-CoV-2 infection or an uninfected control (not recorded which). Sample: whole blood, taken at baseline. CDR3 loop: CAWTPGLAGFTDTQYF. Here is the DNA: TGTGCCTGGACTCCGGGACTAGCGGGTTTCACAGATACGCAGTATTTT.